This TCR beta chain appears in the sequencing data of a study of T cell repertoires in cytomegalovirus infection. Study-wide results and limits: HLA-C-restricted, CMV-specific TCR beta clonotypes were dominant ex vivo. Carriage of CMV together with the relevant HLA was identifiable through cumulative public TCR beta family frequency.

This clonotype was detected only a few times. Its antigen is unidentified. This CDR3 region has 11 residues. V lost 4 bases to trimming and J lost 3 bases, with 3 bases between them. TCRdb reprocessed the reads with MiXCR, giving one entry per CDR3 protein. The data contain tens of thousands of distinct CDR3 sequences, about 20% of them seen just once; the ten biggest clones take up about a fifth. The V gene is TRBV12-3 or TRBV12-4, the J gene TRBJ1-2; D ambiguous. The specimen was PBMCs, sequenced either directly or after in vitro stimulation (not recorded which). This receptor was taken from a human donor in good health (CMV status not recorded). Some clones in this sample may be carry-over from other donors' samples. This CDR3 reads CASSWDYGYTF. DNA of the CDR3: TGTGCCAGCAGTTGGGACTATGGCTACACCTTC.